This T cell receptor beta chain comes out of a study of cytomegalovirus exposure and HLA in healthy donors. Study-level results: Reports indicated that the classifier achieved high specificity and sensitivity in diagnosing cytomegalovirus status. Despite most TCR sequences being rare, some public TCRs occurred in many donors.

The donors were in the roughly 120-subject validation cohort; that cohort was separate from the approximately 700-subject first cohort. Clones were sequenced by immunoSEQ multiplex PCR, and TCRdb holds only the in-frame ones, with some missing. The sample includes 120,000 or so clones, 85% seen only once; the top ten take roughly 1.9%. As regards this clone: Its antigen is currently unknown.

V lost 4 bases to trimming and J lost 1 base, with 20 bases between them. The CDR3 spans 17 residues. Germline-derived CDR1 and CDR2 are SGHNT and YYREEE (reference sequence). Sequences were obtained from PBMCs. The chain recombines TRBV5-4 with TRBJ1-1, with D perhaps TRBD1 (5 bases). This clonotype was sampled from a woman aged 25-40 years in good health and CMV-seronegative. CDR3: CASSGRLGGDPNTEAFF. In nucleotides, the CDR3 is TGTGCCAGCAGCGGCCGGCTGGGGGGGGACCCGAACACTGAAGCTTTCTTT.